These 23 T cell receptor beta chains came from one sample sequenced in a study of cytomegalovirus exposure and HLA in healthy donors (dated by TCRdb to the late 2010s). The receptor library was made with the immunoSEQ multiplex PCR assay. The multiplex PCR relied on a mix of 60 forward primers for TCR Vbeta segments and 13 reverse primers for TCR Jbeta segments. TCRdb took this table from immuneACCESS and kept in-frame rearrangements with V and J called. Such tables lack part of the clones; where checked against another copy, unresolved V genes explain under half of the gap, and the rest is unexplained. The sample yields some 180,000 clones; approximately 73% were counted once. The top ten clones comprise 2% to 2.5% of the sample. Sequencing was carried out using PBMCs. The receptors shown here come from a woman in her 30s in good health and CMV-seropositive.

The V gene is TRBV4-2, the J gene TRBJ1-5, with D perhaps TRBD1 (5 bases). The CDR3 loop spans 15 amino acids. Germline V lookup: CDR1 LGHNA, CDR2 YNFKEQ. The germline V and J ends were trimmed by 3 bases and 2 bases, with 11 bases remaining between them. As DNA, the CDR3 is TGTGCCAGCAGCCAGGCGGGGGGTCGCAATCAGCCCCAGCATTTT. It translates to CASSQAGGRNQPQHF.

About this clone: The missing conserved phenylalanine or tryptophan at the end of this CDR3 makes a read error likely. The chain carries TRBV28 and TRBJ1-2; D not resolved. Germline CDR1 reads MDHEN; CDR2 reads SYDVKM. This CDR3 is built from 13 residues. Trimming shortened V by 7 bases and J by 8 bases, and 17 bases separated the two germline ends. DNA for the CDR3: TGTGCCAGCACCCTGGGGAGGGAGCTAGGCTACACCCTC. Amino acid sequence: CASTLGRELGYTL.

About this clone itself: The same CDR3 is also encoded by other DNA sequences in this sample. The chain links TRBV5-4 to TRBJ2-1; TRBD2 matches 10 bases. CDR3 length: 14 amino acids. Trimming at V came to 3 bases and at J to 8 bases, leaving 5 bases not matched to a gene. CDR1 SGHNT and CDR2 YYREEE come from the germline V gene (reference sequence). The CDR3 DNA reads TGTGCCAGCAGCTCCAGCGGGGGGGCTGATGAGCAGTTCTTC. It specifies CASSSSGGADEQFF. Complete variable domain (other parts from reference TRBV5-4 and TRBJ2-1): ETGVTQSPTHLIKTRGQQVTLRCSSQSGHNTVSWYQQALGQGPQFIFQYYREEENGRGNFPPRFSGLQFPNYSSELNVNALELDDSALYLCASSSSGGADEQFFGPGTRLTVL.

As DNA, the CDR3 is TGTGCCAGCAGCTCGGACAGGGCGGAGGGTCAGCCCCAGCATTTT. Protein product: CASSSDRAEGQPQHF. The chain uses TRBV7-9 and TRBJ1-5; 8 bases fit TRBD1. J lost 6 bases, V lost 4 bases, and 8 bases had no gene match. The CDR3 is 15 residues long. The V gene's germline CDR1 is SEHNR and CDR2 FQNEAQ (reference sequence).

This chain joins TRBV20-1 and TRBJ2-5, with D unclear. The CDR3 has 11 amino acids. Germline V gene lookup returns CDR1 DFQATT and CDR2 SNEGSKA (reference sequence). V lost 5 bases and J 9 bases, leaving 13 bases between the germline ends. The CDR3 coding sequence is TGCAGTGCTTCTACCCTTGCGGCCCAGTACTTC. It is translated as CSASTLAAQYF.

This clone has only one observation. V and J are TRBV6-1 and TRBJ2-7; D gene unclear. Trimming removed 6 bases at V and 1 base at J, with 7 bases between. The CDR3 has 12 amino acids. The germline V gene encodes CDR1 MNHNS and CDR2 SASEGT. The CDR3 DNA reads as TGTGCCAGCAGGGAGAAGTCCTACGAGCAGTACTTC. This sequence encodes CASREKSYEQYF.

The rearrangement links TRBV7-2 to TRBJ1-5; no clear D. This CDR3 is 14 amino acids long. Between the trimmed V and J ends, which lost 3 bases and 4 bases, there was a span of 10 bases. Germline CDR1 is SGHTA and CDR2 is FQGNSA. This CDR3 is CASSFPGGNQPQHF. CDR3 DNA: TGTGCCAGCAGCTTCCCTGGCGGTAATCAGCCCCAGCATTTT.

The chain uses TRBV5-4 and TRBJ2-1, with 8 positions matching TRBD2. This CDR3 is 15 amino acids long. Germline V gives CDR1 SGHNT, CDR2 YYREEE (reference sequence). J lost 4 bases, V lost 7 bases, and 10 bases had no gene match. In DNA, the CDR3 is TGTGCCAGCTCCCCCGGGACTAGTACTTACAATGAGCAGTTCTTC. It is translated as CASSPGTSTYNEQFF.

The CDR3 bases are TGTGCCACCGGAACAGGGCTTATCTATGGCTACACCTTC. This gives the protein CATGTGLIYGYTF. The rearrangement joins TRBV15 to TRBJ1-2, with D tentatively TRBD1 (6 bases). The CDR3 length is 13 residues. The V gene's germline CDR1 is LNHNV and CDR2 YYDKDF (reference sequence). Between the trimmed V and J ends, which lost 8 bases and 4 bases, there was a span of 14 bases.

This clone appeared once. The chain is built from TRBV6-5 and TRBJ1-1; D is possibly TRBD1 (5 bases). Trimming shortened V by 6 bases and J by 4 bases, and 18 bases separated the two germline ends. This CDR3 has 15 residues. Germline values: CDR1 MNHEY, CDR2 SVGAGI. As DNA, the CDR3 is TGTGCCAGCAGCCCCAATTTAAGGGGAATCACTGAAGCTTTCTTT. Residues: CASSPNLRGITEAFF.

This chain links TRBV10-3 with TRBJ2-1, with 7 nucleotides matching TRBD1. Trimming at V came to 2 bases and at J to 13 bases, leaving 2 bases not matched to a gene. Germline assignment: CDR1 ENHRY and CDR2 SYGVKD. The CDR3 extends over 11 amino acids. CDR3 in DNA: TGTGCCATCAGTGAGGACAGGGTACAGTTCTTC. Translation gives CAISEDRVQFF.

The chain is built from TRBV7-2 and TRBJ1-2; the D is unclear. CDR1 is SGHTA and CDR2 is FQGNSA in the germline V gene. Deletions cut 4 bases from V and 4 bases from J, with 19 bases between. This CDR3 has 16 residues. Here the CDR3 reads CASSSYTTEKFYGYTF. CDR3 coding DNA: TGTGCCAGCAGCTCTTATACGACGGAGAAGTTCTATGGCTACACCTTC.

In nucleotides, the CDR3 is TGTGCCAGCAGCAAACAGGGGAACACAGATACGCAGTATTTT. This codes for CASSKQGNTDTQYF. The V gene is TRBV2, the J gene TRBJ2-3; 7 nucleotides agree with TRBD1. J gave up 2 bases and V 6 bases, and 5 bases lay outside the gene matches. The germline gives CDR1 SNHLY, CDR2 FYNNEI. There are 14 residues in the CDR3.

Turning to this clone: This sample also contains other DNA sequences that code for the same CDR3. V is TRBV5-1 and J is TRBJ2-1; 7 bases line up with TRBD1. Germline CDR1 and CDR2: SGHRS and YFSETQ. The V and J ends lost 0 bases and 0 bases, in that order; junction bases with no gene match: 3. This CDR3 spans 16 amino acids. The DNA for the CDR3 is TGCGCCAGCAGCTTGGGGGCAGGGGGCTCCTACAATGAGCAGTTCTTC. Its protein is CASSLGAGGSYNEQFF.

The chain's CDR3 is CASSVGPQNQPQHF. The DNA of the CDR3 is TGTGCCAGCAGCGTAGGGCCTCAGAATCAGCCCCAGCATTTT. The chain combines TRBV9 with TRBJ1-5; the D is unclear. Trimming left V 0 bases short and J 4 bases short, with 8 bases between. The CDR3 extends over 14 amino acids. Germline CDR1 reads SGDLS; CDR2 reads YYNGEE.

The chain has TRBV2 and TRBJ2-1; 10 bases agree with TRBD2. CDR3 length equals 15 residues. Per germline, CDR1 SNHLY and CDR2 FYNNEI. V gave up 4 bases and J gave up 6 bases; unmatched junction bases: 6. The CDR3 loop is CASSGRAGGLNEQFF. The CDR3 nucleotides are TGTGCCAGCAGTGGACGAGCGGGGGGGCTCAATGAGCAGTTCTTC.

The chain has TRBV28 and TRBJ2-3; TRBD2 agrees at 13 bases. J lost 0 bases, V lost 6 bases, and 9 bases had no gene match. The germline V gene has CDR1 MDHEN and CDR2 SYDVKM. The CDR3 is 18 amino acids. The CDR3 spells CASSRTSGGVTSTDTQYF. CDR3 nucleotide sequence: TGTGCCAGCAGCCGGACTAGCGGGGGAGTAACTAGCACAGATACGCAGTATTTT.

The V and J genes are TRBV7-6 and TRBJ2-3, with D perhaps matching TRBD1 (6 bases). The germline V gene encodes CDR1 SGHVS and CDR2 FNYEAQ. Trimming took off 4 bases at V and 3 bases at J, with 14 bases between the two ends. This CDR3 comprises 15 residues. This chain's CDR3 is CASSSYNRATDTQYF. Here the CDR3 DNA reads TGTGCCAGCAGCTCTTACAACAGGGCGACAGATACGCAGTATTTT.

This chain connects TRBV6-5 to TRBJ1-5, with a tentative D call TRBD1 (6 bases). V was pared by 7 bases and J by 0 bases, with 10 bases between. CDR3 size: 14 residues. Germline V gene lookup returns CDR1 MNHEY and CDR2 SVGAGI. The CDR3 nucleotides are TGTGCCAGCACCACAGGGCCTAGCAATCAGCCCCAGCATTTT. It is translated as CASTTGPSNQPQHF.

The chain carries TRBV28 and TRBJ2-7, with 7 bases aligning to TRBD1. The CDR3 totals 15 residues. CDR1 is MDHEN and CDR2 is SYDVKM in the germline V gene. V dropped 7 bases and J dropped 0; count of bases not matched to a gene: 9. The CDR3 nucleotides read TGTGCCAGCATCAACGACAGGGCGAGCTCCTACGAGCAGTACTTC. It translates to CASINDRASSYEQYF.

This chain links TRBV5-6 with TRBJ2-2; TRBD2 is a possible D gene (6 bases). Germline CDR1 SGHDT, CDR2 YYEEEE. This CDR3 region has 16 residues. Trimming stripped 3 bases from V and 7 bases from J, with 19 bases between. The CDR3 loop is CASSSRLGGMNGELFF. The CDR3 coding sequence is TGTGCCAGCAGCTCACGACTGGGGGGAATGAACGGGGAGCTGTTTTTT.

This clone was counted a few times. The chain recombines TRBV4-1 with TRBJ2-7; 11 nucleotides match TRBD1. Germline trimming cut 4 bases from V and 3 bases from J; bases unmatched to any gene: 8. Germline lookup yields CDR1 MGHRA and CDR2 YSYEKL. The CDR3 length is 16 residues. The CDR3 is CASSPYLGQGGYEQYF. Written as DNA, the CDR3 is TGCGCCAGCAGCCCATACCTGGGACAGGGGGGCTACGAGCAGTACTTC.

This clone was seen more than once but under ten times. CDR3 DNA sequence: TGTGCCAGCAGCCCCCAAGGGGCAAATGAGCAGTTCTTC. Encoded protein: CASSPQGANEQFF. The gene calls are TRBV7-2 and TRBJ2-1; tentative D call: TRBD1 (5 bases). CDR1 and CDR2 from the germline V gene are SGHTA and FQGNSA. Trimming removed 5 bases at V and 7 bases at J, with 12 bases between. The CDR3 totals 13 residues.